Below, 20 T cell receptor beta chains from the same sample are listed, as sequenced in a study of response to subunit inactivated influenza vaccine. TCRdb itself ran the RT-PCR reads through MiXCR, one entry per CDR3 protein. Here the sample spans 650,000 to 800,000 distinct CDR3 sequences, approximately 17% being singletons. Source: PBMCs from blood, taken around 5 days after vaccination. The receptors originated from a man between 45 and 60 years old who received an inactivated influenza vaccine.

This clonotype was counted at least ten times. The gene calls are TRBV5-6 and TRBJ2-2; 7 nucleotides line up with TRBD1. V dropped 5 bases and J dropped 0; count of bases not matched to a gene: 7. CDR1 is SGHDT and CDR2 is YYEEEE in the germline V gene. This CDR3 contains 16 residues. The CDR3, as DNA: TGTGCCAGCAGGTTGAGGGACAGACCGAACACCGGGGAGCTGTTTTTT. Its translation: CASRLRDRPNTGELFF.

J is TRBJ2-7 and V is TRBV5-6; D is perhaps TRBD1 (5 bases). Germline CDR1 reads SGHDT; CDR2 reads YYEEEE. The CDR3 totals 15 residues. V was clipped by 1 base and J by 5 bases, with 16 bases between them. The CDR3, as DNA: TGTGCCAGCAGCTTGTGGGCAGGGATGGTCCACGAGCAGTACTTC. It encodes CASSLWAGMVHEQYF.

This clonotype was counted only a few times. The chain employs TRBV9 and TRBJ2-2; D is unresolved. From germline, CDR1 is SGDLS and CDR2 YYNGEE. The CDR3 has 17 amino acids. The V end lost 4 bases, the J end lost 3 bases, and 19 bases lay between the germline ends. CDR3: CASSLPEARPDTGELFF. The CDR3 coding sequence is TGTGCCAGCAGCCTCCCAGAGGCCCGGCCCGACACCGGGGAGCTGTTTTTT.

The gene calls are TRBV11-2 and TRBJ2-5; 14 positions agree with TRBD2. The J segment lost 6 bases and the V segment lost 5 bases, leaving 17 bases of the junction unmatched. Germline V lookup: CDR1 SGHAT, CDR2 FQNNGV. The CDR3 loop spans 19 amino acids. In DNA, the CDR3 is TGTGCCAGCAGCCGCGGGACTAGCGGGAGTTGGGCGTACCCCCAGACCCAGTACTTC. This sequence encodes CASSRGTSGSWAYPQTQYF.

As to this clonotype: Germline and junction disagree at one end, which may indicate a read error. The gene calls are TRBV7-2 and TRBJ2-2; TRBD2 agrees at 13 bases. The germline V gene has CDR1 SGHTA and CDR2 FQGNSA. There are 13 residues in the CDR3. The CDR3 DNA reads as TGTGCCAGCAGGACCACTAGCGGGGGGGTGCTGTTTTTT. This encodes CASRTTSGGVLFF.

This clonotype was seen a few times. This chain links TRBV6-5 with TRBJ1-6; 8 nucleotides agree with TRBD1. The CDR3 is made up of 19 amino acids. Germline V lookup: CDR1 MNHEY, CDR2 SVGAGI. The ends lost 2 bases at V and 5 bases at J; junction bases unmatched: 14. The CDR3: CASSYTPKTTGGDNSPLHF. As DNA, the CDR3 is TGTGCCAGCAGTTACACCCCAAAGACTACAGGGGGGGATAATTCACCCCTCCACTTT.

This clonotype was observed a few times. This CDR3 reads CASSHRRGQDAEQYF. The CDR3 DNA follows: TGTGCCAGCAGCCACCGCCGAGGACAGGATGCAGAGCAGTACTTC. The rearrangement uses TRBV3-1 and TRBJ2-7; 7 bases map to TRBD1. With V trimmed by 3 bases and J by 7 bases, 12 bases remained unmatched. The CDR3 has 15 residues. Germline CDR1 LGHDT, CDR2 YNNKEL (reference sequence).

The rearrangement links TRBV29-1 to TRBJ2-7; 7 bases agree with TRBD2. The V segment lost 4 bases and the J segment 6 bases; nucleotides outside the gene matches: 3. CDR1 is SQVTM and CDR2 is ANQGSEA in the germline V gene. This CDR3 spans 11 amino acids. CDR3 nucleotide sequence: TGCAGCGTTGTTGCGGGAGCCGAGCAGTACTTC. Translated, it gives CSVVAGAEQYF.

The CDR3: CASSYIPGTSGTGELFF. For the CDR3, the DNA is TGCGCCAGCAGCTACATACCCGGGACTAGCGGCACCGGGGAGCTGTTTTTT. The chain recombines TRBV5-1 with TRBJ2-2; the match to TRBD2 covers 11 bases. Germline lookup yields CDR1 SGHRS and CDR2 YFSETQ. With 3 bases clipped from V and 4 bases from J, the junction kept 8 bases outside the gene matches. The CDR3 is made up of 17 amino acids. The variable domain in full, with the rest retrieved from reference TRBV5-1 and TRBJ2-2, is KAGVTQTPRYLIKTRGQQVTLSCSPISGHRSVSWYQQTPGQGLQFLFEYFSETQRNKGNFPGRFSGRQFSNSRSEMNVSTLELGDSALYLCASSYIPGTSGTGELFFGEGSRLTVL.

This clonotype turned up a few times. V usage is TRBV20-1 and J usage is TRBJ2-2; 8 bases align to TRBD2. The V and J ends lost 2 bases and 5 bases, in that order; junction bases with no gene match: 10. The V gene's germline CDR1 is DFQATT and CDR2 SNEGSKA (reference sequence). This CDR3 comprises 16 residues. The CDR3 region has the DNA TGCAGTGCTAGACCACCGCGGGGGGATTCTACCGGGGAGCTGTTTTTT. This encodes CSARPPRGDSTGELFF.

This clonotype has just a few counts. This chain uses TRBV9 with TRBJ2-4, with D unclear. Trimming took 0 bases from V and 8 from J, leaving 12 bases between them. This CDR3 comprises 14 residues. Germline CDR1 SGDLS, CDR2 YYNGEE. The CDR3, as DNA: TGTGCCAGCAGCGTAGACGAACACAGCTACATTCAGTACTTC. Protein sequence: CASSVDEHSYIQYF.

The chain links TRBV7-2 to TRBJ2-5; D is possibly TRBD1 or TRBD2 (6 bases each). The CDR3 runs to 17 residues. Trimming cost V 0 bases and J 1 base, with 15 bases left between them. In germline, CDR1 is SGHTA, CDR2 FQGNSA. The CDR3 reads CASSLAGGPPSQETQYF. In nucleotides, the CDR3 is TGTGCCAGCAGCTTAGCGGGGGGCCCCCCTTCCCAAGAGACCCAGTACTTC.

This clonotype was recorded a few times. The rearrangement uses TRBV24-1 and TRBJ2-3, with D maybe TRBD2 (5 bases). Per germline, CDR1 KGHDR and CDR2 SFDVKD. Trimming left V 5 bases short and J 1 base short, with 9 bases between. The CDR3 is made up of 14 amino acids. CDR3: CATSGRQRTDTQYF. CDR3 bases: TGTGCCACCAGTGGGAGGCAGCGCACAGATACGCAGTATTTT.

This clonotype was seen only a few times. The chain recombines TRBV5-1 with TRBJ2-5; 8 bases are shared with TRBD1. The CDR3 has 15 residues. The V segment lost 0 bases and the J segment 1 base; nucleotides outside the gene matches: 2. The V gene's germline CDR1 is SGHRS and CDR2 YFSETQ. CDR3 protein: CASSLDRGVQETQYF. CDR3 bases: TGCGCCAGCAGCTTGGACAGGGGGGTCCAAGAGACCCAGTACTTC.

There are a few counts of this clonotype. This rearrangement joins TRBV25-1 to TRBJ2-1; unclear D gene. Germline values: CDR1 MGHDK, CDR2 SYGVNS. Trimming removed 4 bases from V and 0 bases from J, with 10 bases in between. This CDR3 has 15 residues. This CDR3 reads CASSASWDSYNEQFF. Here the CDR3 DNA reads TGTGCCAGCAGTGCTTCCTGGGACTCCTACAATGAGCAGTTCTTC. The variable domain in full, completed from reference TRBV25-1 and TRBJ2-1, reads EADIYQTPRYLVIGTGKKITLECSQTMGHDKMYWYQQDPGMELHLIHYSYGVNSTEKGDLSSESTVSRIRTEHFPLTLESARPSHTSQYLCASSASWDSYNEQFFGPGTRLTVL.

The genes are TRBV7-2 and TRBJ1-2, with D uncertain. The CDR3 spans 14 residues. Trimming left V 1 base short and J 4 bases short, with 10 bases between. Germline-derived CDR1 and CDR2 are SGHTA and FQGNSA. The DNA for the CDR3 is TGTGCCAGCAGCTTAGGGGAGACCGTCTATGGCTACACCTTC. It codes for CASSLGETVYGYTF.

The chain has TRBV6-5 and TRBJ2-1; 7 nucleotides match TRBD1. The CDR3 extends over 13 amino acids. Trimming cost V 2 bases and J 10 bases; bases outside gene matches: 5. Germline V CDR1 and CDR2: MNHEY, SVGAGI. The DNA of the CDR3 is TGTGCCAGCAGTTACGACAGGGCGGGCGAGCAGTTCTTC. Translating it yields CASSYDRAGEQFF.

The rearrangement uses TRBV3-1 and TRBJ1-2; TRBD1 aligns across 9 bases. CDR1 and CDR2 (germline): LGHDT, YNNKEL (reference sequence). The length of the CDR3 is 16 residues. V trimming: 4 bases; J trimming: 3 bases; junction bases outside the gene matches: 9. The CDR3 DNA reads TGTGCCAGCAGCCGCAGTTTAACAGGGGGCGACTATGGCTACACCTTC. It yields the protein CASSRSLTGGDYGYTF.

This clonotype was recorded at least ten times. This chain uses TRBV12-3 or TRBV12-4 with TRBJ2-5; D is possibly TRBD1 (5 bases). The CDR3 spans 15 residues. Between the trimmed V and J ends, which lost 6 bases and 1 base, there was a span of 15 bases. CDR3 DNA: TGTGCCAGCAGGGCCCAAGACAGCCGCCAAGAGACCCAGTACTTC. Translation: CASRAQDSRQETQYF.

The chain combines TRBV4-2 with TRBJ2-1; D is uncertain. Germline lookup yields CDR1 LGHNA and CDR2 YNFKEQ. This CDR3 has 18 amino acids. V was trimmed by 0 bases and J by 1 base, leaving 16 bases between them. The CDR3 loop is CASSQDLPGVGSYNEQFF. The DNA of the CDR3 is TGTGCCAGCAGCCAAGATTTGCCGGGTGTGGGATCCTACAATGAGCAGTTCTTC.